A selection of T cell receptor beta chains follows, all from one sample in a study of T cells in localized non-small cell lung cancer. Only in-frame clones appear in the TCRdb table, and some are missing; sequencing was by immunoSEQ multiplex PCR. This sample has under 40,000 clones, with approximately 84% found just once. Sequencing used peripheral blood, obtained before any cancer treatment. The origin of the receptors is a male donor at least 60 years old with stage III lung adenocarcinoma. Each CDR3 is given without its conserved first and last residue. Each record gives: CDR3 protein, D gene, V gene. D genes are given only for firm matches.

CDR3 protein: ASSDGGGDSLYEQY
D gene: NA
V gene: TRBV9

CDR3 protein: ASSTYQNTEAF
D gene: NA
V gene: TRBV7-2

CDR3 protein: ASSVASGSADTQY
D gene: TRBD2
V gene: TRBV9

CDR3 protein: ASSEYTGVGNQPQH
D gene: TRBD1
V gene: TRBV6-1

CDR3 protein: ASSYRETGDTEAF
D gene: TRBD1
V gene: TRBV7-9

CDR3 protein: ASSRGQDPWGPQH
D gene: TRBD1
V gene: TRBV5-5

CDR3 protein: ASSSGQGTDTQY
D gene: TRBD1
V gene: TRBV7-6

CDR3 protein: ASSLDGGRNSPLH
D gene: NA
V gene: TRBV5-1

CDR3 protein: ASSQRQGVNYGYT
D gene: TRBD1
V gene: TRBV27

CDR3 protein: ASSLATVNQPQH
D gene: NA
V gene: TRBV19

CDR3 protein: ASSEARRYEQY
D gene: NA
V gene: TRBV6-1

CDR3 protein: ASSPPGRDGTEAF
D gene: NA
V gene: TRBV9

CDR3 protein: ASSLVPRGSYSNQPQH
D gene: NA
V gene: TRBV5-1

CDR3 protein: ASTSQGRRTEAF
D gene: NA
V gene: TRBV6-5

CDR3 protein: ASSYGTGGYEQY
D gene: TRBD1
V gene: TRBV6-5

CDR3 protein: ASSLVGTGGGGGNSPLH
D gene: TRBD1
V gene: TRBV5-1

CDR3 protein: ATSRDRSGQPQH
D gene: NA
V gene: TRBV15

CDR3 protein: ASSWRASGGSSYNEQF
D gene: TRBD2
V gene: TRBV5-6

CDR3 protein: ATSNPPGHARPQH
D gene: NA
V gene: TRBV15

CDR3 protein: ASSHTGAGANVLT
D gene: NA
V gene: TRBV7-3

CDR3 protein: ASSVAGQVADTQY
D gene: TRBD1
V gene: TRBV9

CDR3 protein: ASSYSQGGEQY
D gene: NA
V gene: TRBV6-5

CDR3 protein: ASRGFYYEQY
D gene: NA
V gene: TRBV6-6

CDR3 protein: ASSLGTAYGYT
D gene: TRBD1
V gene: TRBV27

CDR3 protein: ASSEVSPSDYGYT
D gene: NA
V gene: TRBV25-1

CDR3 protein: ASSQSGGQITEAF
D gene: TRBD1
V gene: TRBV16

CDR3 protein: ASRTDITEAF
D gene: NA
V gene: TRBV6-1

CDR3 protein: ASSIQGPGANVLT
D gene: NA
V gene: TRBV5-6

CDR3 protein: ASSSRTFRDRGYEQY
D gene: TRBD1
V gene: TRBV7-8